This TCR beta chain was obtained from a study of blood T cell repertoires in COVID-19. Turning to the study itself: Specimens from acute and convalescent COVID-19 originated in the United States, Italy and Spain. The cDNA or gDNA used as material had been derived from T cells, B-cell-depleted T cells, or PBMCs.

The protocol was immunoSEQ multiplex PCR, while the TCRdb copy is restricted to in-frame clones and leaves out a portion. The sample holds 70,000 or so clones; around 70% are singletons and the top ten take around a fifth. Germline values: CDR1 SNHLY, CDR2 FYNNEI. Trimming took 4 bases from V and 10 from J, leaving 14 bases between them. The CDR3 has 13 residues. The V and J genes are TRBV2 and TRBJ1-5, with D hard to call. This receptor was obtained from a man in his 70s with acute or convalescent COVID-19. Input material: peripheral blood. CDR3 nucleotides: TGTGCCAGCAGTGCTGTCCCTGGAGGACCCCAGCATTTT. Its translation is CASSAVPGGPQHF.